The 3 T cell receptor beta chains in this list originate from one sample, sequenced in a study of shared clonotypes between healthy human individuals. TCRdb's copy holds only in-frame clones and misses some; the assay was immunoSEQ multiplex PCR. The data contain roughly 2,500,000 clones, under 95% of them singletons. The sequenced sample was naive CD4+ T cells from PBMCs. Sample subset: CD45RA+ positively selected. The receptors stem from a man in his late teens or twenties in good health. Some clones in this sample may be carry-over from other donors' samples.

V is TRBV6-1 and J is TRBJ2-3; D gene ambiguous. The CDR3 runs to 11 residues. Germline CDR1 and CDR2: MNHNS and SASEGT. V shed 7 bases and J shed 8 bases, with 10 bases lying between them. CDR3 protein: CASTGLGTQYF. For the CDR3, the DNA is TGTGCCAGCACTGGGTTGGGTACGCAGTATTTT.

A word on this clone: In the same sample, other DNA sequences code for this CDR3. The V call is TRBV7-3, the J call TRBJ2-5, with D tentatively TRBD1 or TRBD2 (5 bases each). V was trimmed by 5 bases and J by 5 bases, leaving 12 bases between them. There are 13 residues in the CDR3. Germline V gives CDR1 SGHTA, CDR2 FQGTGA. CDR3 DNA: TGTGCCAGCAGCCCCCCTGGGGGTGAGACCCAGTACTTC. Its protein is CASSPPGGETQYF.

The chain carries TRBV5-1 and TRBJ2-1; the match to TRBD2 covers 12 bases. Germline assignment: CDR1 SGHRS and CDR2 YFSETQ. Germline trimming cut 0 bases from V and 6 bases from J; bases unmatched to any gene: 4. CDR3 size: 16 residues. CDR3 nucleotide sequence: TGCGCCAGCAGCTTGGTTCTAGCGGGAGGGTTCAATGAGCAGTTCTTC. As protein: CASSLVLAGGFNEQFF.